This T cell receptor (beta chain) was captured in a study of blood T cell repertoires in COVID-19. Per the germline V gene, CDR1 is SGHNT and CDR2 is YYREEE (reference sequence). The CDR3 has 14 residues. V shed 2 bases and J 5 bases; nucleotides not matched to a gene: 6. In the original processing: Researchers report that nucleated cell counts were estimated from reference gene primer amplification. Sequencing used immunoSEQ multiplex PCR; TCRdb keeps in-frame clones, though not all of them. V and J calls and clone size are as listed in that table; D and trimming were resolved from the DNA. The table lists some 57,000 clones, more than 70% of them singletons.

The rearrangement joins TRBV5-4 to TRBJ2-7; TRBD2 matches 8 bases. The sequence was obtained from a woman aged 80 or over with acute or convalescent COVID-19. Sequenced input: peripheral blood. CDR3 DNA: TGTGCCAGCAGCTTCGGCGGGAGGAGCCACGAGCAGTACGTC. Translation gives CASSFGGRSHEQYV.